Listed below are T cell receptor beta chains from one sample, sequenced in a study of beta chain features in type 1 diabetes. The protocol was immunoSEQ multiplex PCR, while the TCRdb copy is restricted to in-frame clones and leaves out a portion. The sample includes some 350,000 clones, about 13% of them seen just once. Input material: naive CD4+ T cells from blood. The receptors come from a woman younger than 35 with type 1 diabetes. Both conserved end residues are part of each CDR3. The D gene is left open where the match is weak. Only part of the rows carry a size: once, few, many, or a class if the clone is expanded.

V gene	clone size	D gene	J gene	CDR3 protein	CDR3 DNA
TRBV5-1	.	.	TRBJ2-1	CASSLYLASSYNEQFF	TGCGCCAGCAGCTTGTATCTTGCCAGCTCCTACAATGAGCAGTTCTTC
TRBV5-4	few	.	TRBJ2-7	CASSPTGSYEQYF	TGTGCCAGCAGCCCGACAGGTTCCTACGAGCAGTACTTC
TRBV27	.	.	TRBJ2-7	CASSLARSGTYEQYF	TGTGCCAGCAGTTTGGCTCGGAGTGGAACATACGAGCAGTACTTC
TRBV6-1	.	.	TRBJ1-4	CASSEERTNEKLFF	TGTGCCAGCAGTGAAGAACGGACTAATGAAAAACTGTTTTTT
TRBV5-1	few	TRBD1	TRBJ2-5	CASSAGQGGQETQYF	TGCGCCAGCAGCGCGGGACAGGGAGGCCAAGAGACCCAGTACTTC
TRBV12-5	few	.	TRBJ2-5	CASGLVIGKGETQYF	TGTGCTAGTGGTTTGGTAATCGGTAAGGGGGAGACCCAGTACTTC
TRBV29-1	few	.	TRBJ1-1	CSVESNWNTEAFF	TGCAGCGTTGAAAGCAACTGGAACACTGAAGCTTTCTTT
TRBV19	.	.	TRBJ2-7	CASSIRQGSYEQYF	TGTGCCAGTAGTATAAGGCAGGGATCCTACGAGCAGTACTTC
TRBV5-1	.	TRBD2	TRBJ2-7	CASRLAGEVDEQYF	TGCGCCAGCAGACTAGCGGGAGAGGTCGACGAGCAGTACTTC
TRBV20-1	.	.	TRBJ2-7	CSASPGDEQYF	TGCAGTGCTAGTCCGGGAGACGAGCAGTACTTC
TRBV11-2	few	TRBD2	TRBJ2-3	CASSSSGGATDTQYF	TGTGCCAGCAGCTCAAGCGGGGGAGCCACAGATACGCAGTATTTT
TRBV18	.	TRBD1	TRBJ1-1	CASSPGQENTEAFF	TGTGCCAGCTCACCGGGACAGGAGAACACTGAAGCTTTCTTT
TRBV19	few	TRBD2	TRBJ2-5	CASSILAGGQETQYF	TGTGCCAGTAGTATCCTAGCGGGAGGGCAAGAGACCCAGTACTTC
TRBV5-8	few	.	TRBJ2-7	CAGGAHGAYEQYF	TGTGCCGGCGGCGCACACGGGGCCTACGAGCAGTACTTC
TRBV2	few	TRBD1	TRBJ2-2	CASSTQGNTGELFF	TGTGCCAGCAGCACACAGGGGAATACCGGGGAGCTGTTTTTT
TRBV29-1	.	.	TRBJ2-3	CSAYGGVNTDTQYF	TGCAGCGCCTACGGGGGAGTAAACACAGATACGCAGTATTTT
TRBV29-1	.	.	TRBJ2-1	CSGARDIYNEQFF	TGCAGCGGTGCTCGGGACATATACAATGAGCAGTTCTTC
TRBV9	.	.	TRBJ2-2	CASRPLSTGELFF	TGTGCCAGCAGACCCCTGAGCACCGGGGAGCTGTTTTTT
TRBV28	few	.	TRBJ1-1	CASTTRVTEAFF	TGTGCCAGCACTACGCGTGTGACTGAAGCTTTCTTT
TRBV15	.	.	TRBJ2-2	CATSGKIFDGDTGELFF	TGTGCCACCAGCGGAAAGATTTTCGACGGAGACACCGGGGAGCTGTTTTTT
TRBV19	once	.	TRBJ2-5	CASSIVPGYGQETQYF	TGTGCCAGTAGTATAGTGCCAGGGTATGGGCAAGAGACCCAGTACTTC
TRBV6-5	.	TRBD1	TRBJ1-5	CASSPDRGNQPQHF	TGTGCCAGCAGTCCTGACAGGGGGAATCAGCCCCAGCATTTT
TRBV2	few	.	TRBJ1-5	CATLPQATKRNQPQHF	TGTGCCACGTTACCCCAGGCAACAAAGCGCAATCAGCCCCAGCATTTT
TRBV29-1	few	.	TRBJ1-1	CSVTGTSKVAFF	TGCAGCGTTACGGGAACTTCGAAGGTAGCTTTCTTT
TRBV5-4	few	TRBD2	TRBJ2-1	CASSLEASGYSYNEQFF	TGTGCCAGCAGCTTGGAGGCTAGCGGGTACTCCTACAATGAGCAGTTCTTC